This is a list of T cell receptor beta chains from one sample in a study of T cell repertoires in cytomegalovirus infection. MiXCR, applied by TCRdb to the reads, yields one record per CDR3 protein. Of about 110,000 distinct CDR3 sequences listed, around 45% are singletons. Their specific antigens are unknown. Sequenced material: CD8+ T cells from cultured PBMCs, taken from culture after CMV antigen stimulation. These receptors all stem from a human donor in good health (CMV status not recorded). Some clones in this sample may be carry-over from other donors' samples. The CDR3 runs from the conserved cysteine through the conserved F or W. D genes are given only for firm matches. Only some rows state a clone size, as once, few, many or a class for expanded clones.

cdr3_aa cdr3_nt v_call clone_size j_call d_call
CASSLTALLAGGVGGELFF TGTGCCAGCAGCTTAACGGCACTACTAGCGGGGGGGGTCGGCGGGGAGCTGTTTTTT TRBV7-6 NA TRBJ2-2 TRBD2
CASSQDKGTGELFF TGCGCCAGCAGCCAAGATAAGGGCACCGGGGAGCTGTTTTTT TRBV4-1 NA TRBJ2-2 NA
CASRGGQGRHEQYF TGTGCCAGCAGGGGGGGACAGGGGCGCCACGAGCAGTACTTC TRBV7-9 NA TRBJ2-7 TRBD1
CASSLGFANTGELFF TGTGCCAGCAGCTTAGGTTTTGCGAACACCGGGGAGCTGTTTTTT TRBV7-9 NA TRBJ2-2 NA
CASSQDRFPYNEQFF TGTGCCAGCAGCCAGGACAGGTTTCCCTACAATGAGCAGTTCTTC TRBV5-5 NA TRBJ2-1 TRBD1
CASSFGRQQNTEAFF TGTGCCAGCAGTTTCGGTCGACAGCAGAACACTGAAGCTTTCTTT TRBV28 few TRBJ1-1 NA
CASSRGPQGRAGELFF TGTGCCAGCAGTCGTGGACCACAGGGAAGGGCCGGGGAGCTGTTTTTT TRBV6-1 NA TRBJ2-2 NA
CASSLIPGRDGYTF TGTGCCAGCAGTTTAATTCCCGGCAGGGACGGCTACACCTTC TRBV12-3/TRBV12-4 NA TRBJ1-2 NA
CASSLLTGMNTEAFF TGTGCCAGCAGTTTGCTCACTGGAATGAACACTGAAGCTTTCTTT TRBV28 many TRBJ1-1 NA
CASSFPSGGTGSYEQYF TGTGCCAGCAGCTTCCCTAGCGGGGGGACCGGGTCCTACGAGCAGTACTTC TRBV7-6 NA TRBJ2-7 TRBD2
CASSLYGGPYNEQFF TGTGCCAGCAGTTTATATGGGGGCCCCTACAATGAGCAGTTCTTC TRBV27 NA TRBJ2-1 NA
CASSIGGRNTEAFF TGTGCCAGCAGCATAGGGGGGAGGAACACTGAAGCTTTCTTT TRBV7-6 once TRBJ1-1 NA
CASSWGTGAYEQYF TGTGCCAGCAGCTGGGGTACCGGAGCCTACGAGCAGTACTTC TRBV7-9 few TRBJ2-7 NA
CASSLLVSTEAFF TGTGCCAGCAGCTTATTGGTTTCCACTGAAGCTTTCTTT TRBV7-3 NA TRBJ1-1 NA
CATSRDRSRQEYLFYGYTF TGTGCCACCAGCAGAGATAGGTCGAGACAGGAGTACCTTTTTTATGGCTACACCTTC TRBV15 NA TRBJ1-2 NA
CASSYSLAGGPKGEQFF TGTGCCAGCAGTTACTCTCTAGCGGGGGGGCCTAAAGGTGAGCAGTTCTTC TRBV6-6 few TRBJ2-1 TRBD2
CASSPTRGLASYNEQFF TGTGCCAGCAGCCCGACCCGGGGACTAGCGTCCTACAATGAGCAGTTCTTC TRBV7-6 few TRBJ2-1 TRBD2
CASSLGGASEQYF TGTGCCAGCAGTTTAGGAGGGGCCTCCGAGCAGTACTTC TRBV27 NA TRBJ2-7 NA
CASSLTGGVNTGELFF TGTGCCAGCAGCTTGACAGGGGGCGTGAACACCGGGGAGCTGTTTTTT TRBV7-9 few TRBJ2-2 TRBD1
CASSITGTPTNYGYTF TGTGCCAGTTCCATAACAGGGACTCCGACTAACTATGGCTACACCTTC TRBV19 NA TRBJ1-2 NA
CASSPGPPNEQFF TGTGCCAGCAGCCCTGGTCCCCCCAACGAGCAGTTCTTC TRBV7-9 NA TRBJ2-1 NA
CASSLVGAGPGKNTEAFF TGTGCCAGCAGCTTAGTTGGTGCAGGGCCGGGGAAGAACACTGAAGCTTTCTTT TRBV7-9 many TRBJ1-1 NA
CASSTWLLPLKETQYF TGTGCCAGCAGCACCTGGCTCCTGCCACTCAAGGAGACCCAGTACTTC TRBV5-5 NA TRBJ2-5 NA
CASSPMTGSQETQYF TGTGCCAGCAGTCCGATGACAGGAAGCCAAGAGACCCAGTACTTC TRBV27 NA TRBJ2-5 NA
CASSLAGLAGAIQETQYF TGTGCCAGCAGCTTGGCGGGACTAGCGGGGGCCATCCAAGAGACCCAGTACTTC TRBV5-4 few TRBJ2-5 TRBD2
CASSDSPTGELFF TGTGCCAGCAGTGATTCCCCCACCGGGGAGCTGTTTTTT TRBV6-1 many TRBJ2-2 NA
CASSYSRGTEAFF TGCGCCAGCAGCTATAGCAGGGGCACTGAAGCTTTCTTT TRBV5-1 few TRBJ1-1 NA
CATSDLDGHTGELFF TGTGCCACCAGTGATTTAGACGGACACACCGGGGAGCTGTTTTTT TRBV24-1 NA TRBJ2-2 NA
CASSLVLAGDYNEQFF TGTGCCAGCAGCTTAGTCCTAGCGGGAGATTACAATGAGCAGTTCTTC TRBV11-2 few TRBJ2-1 TRBD2
CASSLGASYREGNTIYF TGTGCCAGCAGCTTAGGGGCCTCTTATCGGGAAGGAAACACCATATATTTT TRBV7-2 few TRBJ1-3 NA
CASSYGTGYGELFF TGTGCCAGCAGTTATGGGACAGGGTACGGGGAGCTGTTTTTT TRBV12-3/TRBV12-4 few TRBJ2-2 TRBD1
CASSYSDWGLETQYF TGTGCCAGCAGTTACTCTGATTGGGGGCTGGAGACCCAGTACTTC TRBV6-6 NA TRBJ2-5 NA
CASSLEGNTVSGNTIYF TGTGCCAGCAGCTTAGAGGGGAATACAGTCTCTGGAAACACCATATATTTT TRBV13 few TRBJ1-3 NA
CSARGPSYEAYEQYF TGCAGTGCTAGAGGGCCTTCCTACGAGGCCTACGAGCAGTACTTC TRBV20-1 NA TRBJ2-7 NA
CASSLATSGDLEQYF TGTGCCAGCAGCTTGGCGACTAGCGGGGACCTCGAGCAGTACTTC TRBV7-9 few TRBJ2-7 TRBD2
CASSDRQGAVEAFF TGTGCCAGCAGCGACCGACAGGGGGCTGTTGAAGCTTTCTTT TRBV3-1 NA TRBJ1-1 TRBD1
CASRYTSTGGAEAFF TGTGCCAGCCGTTACACATCAACAGGGGGGGCTGAAGCTTTCTTT TRBV27 NA TRBJ1-1 TRBD1
CSARDEGLGAYEQYF TGCAGTGCTAGAGATGAGGGTCTAGGCGCCTACGAGCAGTACTTC TRBV20-1 NA TRBJ2-7 NA
CASSPGSGGPSTDTQYF TGTGCCAGCAGCCCCGGGTCCGGCGGTCCTAGCACAGATACGCAGTATTTT TRBV2 many TRBJ2-3 NA
CASSLNGNTDTQYF TGTGCCAGCAGCTTAAACGGGAACACAGATACGCAGTATTTT TRBV7-9 NA TRBJ2-3 NA
CASSYGPGPEAFF TGTGCCAGCAGTTACGGGCCGGGCCCTGAAGCTTTCTTT TRBV6-5 few TRBJ1-1 NA
CASSSLAGTEAFF TGTGCCAGCAGTTCCCTCGCCGGGACTGAAGCTTTCTTT TRBV6-5 NA TRBJ1-1 NA
CASSESFRSSYNSPLHF TGTGCCAGCAGTGAATCTTTCCGGAGCTCCTATAATTCACCCCTCCACTTT TRBV2 NA TRBJ1-6 NA
CASSLAGTTKETQYF TGTGCCAGCAGTTTAGCAGGGACTACCAAAGAGACCCAGTACTTC TRBV12-3/TRBV12-4 NA TRBJ2-5 TRBD2
CASSLAPGGEKLFF TGTGCCAGCAGCTTAGCTCCCGGCGGTGAAAAACTGTTTTTT TRBV7-6 few TRBJ1-4 NA
CSARVPRFQGESPLHF TGCAGTGCTAGAGTCCCAAGATTTCAGGGAGAATCACCCCTCCACTTT TRBV20-1 NA TRBJ1-6 NA
CASRGPQGVYEQYF TGCGCCAGCAGGGGTCCGCAGGGTGTCTACGAGCAGTACTTC TRBV10-1 NA TRBJ2-7 NA
CASSLSNRDEQYF TGTGCCAGCAGCTTAAGTAACAGGGACGAGCAGTACTTC TRBV7-9 NA TRBJ2-7 NA
CASNRQSSTDTQYF TGTGCCAGCAACCGACAGAGTAGCACAGATACGCAGTATTTT TRBV7-8 few TRBJ2-3 NA
CASYPLDWINEKLFF TGTGCCAGCTATCCTCTGGACTGGATTAATGAAAAACTGTTTTTT TRBV7-8 NA TRBJ1-4 NA
CASSLVWGLNTEAFF TGTGCCAGCAGCTTAGTTTGGGGGCTTAACACTGAAGCTTTCTTT TRBV7-6 NA TRBJ1-1 NA
CASSPRHESVYGYTF TGTGCCAGCAGTCCCCGACACGAATCGGTCTATGGCTACACCTTC TRBV2 few TRBJ1-2 NA
CASSPLTGTGYEQYF TGTGCCAGCAGTCCACTGACAGGGACGGGCTACGAGCAGTACTTC TRBV28 NA TRBJ2-7 TRBD1